Detailed here is one T cell receptor (beta chain). The V segment lost 4 bases and the J segment 7 bases; nucleotides outside the gene matches: 16. The CDR3 consists of 17 residues. In germline, CDR1 is LGHDT, CDR2 YNNKEL (reference sequence). Authors' data handling: How many nucleated cells were present was estimated from reference gene primer amplification. Libraries were prepared by immunoSEQ multiplex PCR; TCRdb keeps only in-frame clonotypes and omits some of them. The DNA was the basis for D and trimming; V, J and clone size are from that table. The sample consists of over 200,000 clones, roughly 90% of them appearing once. The data stem from a study of blood T cell repertoires in COVID-19. Whole-study context: Donors in the United States, Italy and Spain gave samples during acute or convalescent COVID-19. Sample material is recorded as cDNA or gDNA derived from T cells, B-cell-depleted T cells, or PBMCs.

The V call is TRBV3-1 (or the pseudogene TRBV3-2), the J call TRBJ2-1; 7 bases line up with TRBD2. Material for sequencing was peripheral blood. The clonotype comes from a man aged 35-49 years with active or convalescent COVID-19. CDR3 protein: CASSPFRGSGLSNEQFF. CDR3 sequence (DNA): TGTGCCAGCAGCCCCTTTCGCGGGAGCGGGCTGTCGAATGAGCAGTTCTTC.